This T cell receptor beta chain was obtained from a study of naive and memory T cell subsets. After CD4 positive bead selection, the CD4-negative fraction gave CD8 T cells. Cells stained for CD3, CD4, CD8, CD45RA, CD27 and viability were sorted into four CD45RA/CD27 subsets. General study findings and limits: Especially in CD8 cells, naive repertoires contained a few larger clonotypes, possibly CD45RA-re-expressing memory cells.

Per the germline V gene, CDR1 is ENHRY and CDR2 is SYGVKD. The CDR3 covers 13 residues. The V end was cut by 6 bases, the J end by 7 bases, with 13 bases between. Both TRBC1 and TRBC2 were covered by a beta constant-region primer of two equimolar oligonucleotides. Ligated cDNA was amplified by four rounds of PCR with nested alpha and beta constant-region primers and SP2. TCRdb re-called the UMI-ligation and nested PCR reads with MiXCR, one entry per CDR3 protein. The data hold approximately 150,000 distinct CDR3 sequences, with over 20% observed a single time. Concerning this clonotype: Its target is not known.

The origin of this receptor is a human donor in good health. The J gene is TRBJ2-1, the V gene TRBV10-3; TRBD2 is a possible D gene (7 bases). The sample taken for sequencing was naive CD4+ T cells from blood. CDR3 protein: CAIRQGGGNEQFF. The CDR3 DNA reads as TGTGCCATCAGACAAGGGGGGGGAAATGAGCAGTTCTTC.